The clone carrying this T cell receptor (beta chain) was observed a few times. Its antigen is not known. The sample comes from a study of T-cell memory formation after mild COVID-19. Overall study context: The study found TCR clusters largely donor specific.

General observations from the study: The study found contracting CD4+ clones mainly in CM and EM and contracting CD8+ clones in EMRA. SARS-CoV-2 specificity was not confirmed for second-wave clones peaking on day 37.

Per the germline V gene, CDR1 is MNHEY and CDR2 is SVGAGI. This CDR3 comprises 14 residues. V was shortened by 4 bases and J by 4 bases, with 10 bases between the two germline ends. The TCR alpha and TCR beta cDNA libraries, bearing sample barcodes and UMIs, were generated by 5'RACE using constant-segment primers. TCRdb passed the 5' RACE reads through MiXCR, listing each CDR3 protein once. This table holds hundreds of thousands of distinct CDR3 sequences, about a sixth found once. V and J are TRBV6-5 and TRBJ2-2; possibly TRBD1 for D (5 bases). Sequenced: PBMCs or a T cell subset sorted from them (not recorded which). The TCR originated in a man younger than 35 who had mild COVID-19 (a few samples of this study predate the infection). Cell type and time point are not known. CDR3 in amino acids: CASSLDSLTGELFF. CDR3 sequence (DNA): TGTGCCAGCAGTTTAGACAGCCTCACCGGGGAGCTGTTTTTT.